This T cell receptor (beta chain) was recovered during a study of cytomegalovirus exposure and HLA in healthy donors. The donors were members of the validation cohort comprising 120 subjects, separate from the roughly 600-subject first cohort. Points on this clone: Its antigen remains unknown.

The study's findings and limits: Most TCR sequences were uncommon, yet certain public TCRs appeared in many donors.

The CDR3 contains 15 residues. The V and J ends lost 3 bases and 6 bases, in that order; junction bases with no gene match: 7. CDR1 is KGHSH, CDR2 LQKENI, per germline. Profiling relied on immunoSEQ multiplex PCR, and the TCRdb table lists in-frame clones only, not all of them. The sample holds around 300,000 clones; roughly 87% are singletons and the top ten take more than 0.9%. The sequence came from a woman aged 30 to 39 in good health and CMV-seropositive. The chain carries TRBV18 and TRBJ2-1; 8 bases align to TRBD1. The sample consisted of PBMCs. Here the CDR3 reads CASSPPDRVGNEQFF. Written as DNA, the CDR3 is TGTGCCAGCTCACCTCCGGACAGGGTAGGCAATGAGCAGTTCTTC. The full variable domain, with the rest looked up from reference TRBV18 and TRBJ2-1, is NAGVMQNPRHLVRRRGQEARLRCSPMKGHSHVYWYRQLPEEGLKFMVYLQKENIIDESGMPKERFSAEFPKEGPSILRIQQVVRGDSAAYFCASSPPDRVGNEQFFGPGTRLTVL.